The TCR beta chain under discussion was sequenced for a study of identical twins. J was trimmed by 3 bases and V by 3 bases; bases with no gene match: 2. The CDR3 has 14 amino acids. CDR1 is SGHRS and CDR2 is YFSETQ in the germline V gene. TCRdb ran MiXCR on the 5' RACE reads and lists one entry per CDR3 protein. Of 450,000 or so distinct CDR3 sequences in the sample, roughly 13% were seen once. The same data also contributed to another study, on yellow fever vaccine responses in identical twins.

Material: CD4+ T cells sorted from blood. This receptor was taken from a woman aged 18-30 years in good health. The chain carries TRBV5-1 and TRBJ2-2; TRBD1 matches 7 bases. The DNA for the CDR3 is TGCGCCAGCAGCTCGACAGGGTACACCGGGGAGCTGTTTTTT. Encoded protein: CASSSTGYTGELFF.